The clone carrying this T cell receptor (beta chain) was seen at least ten times. The sample belongs to a study of regulatory T cells in long-lasting Graves disease. Relying on iRepertoire HTBI primers and Arm-PCR of CDR3 regions, the team built TCR beta libraries. TCRdb fed the multiplex PCR reads into MiXCR, producing one record per CDR3 protein. Among about 460,000 distinct CDR3 sequences, about 20% were seen once, and the ten largest hold approximately 14%. Time point indicated: persistent/refractory GD, antithyroid drugs over 5 years with positive TRAb. PBMC RNA was the source of the TCR library. The sample consisted of peripheral blood mononuclear cells (PBMCs), taken when the disease was refractory, from a patient treated with antithyroid drugs. The sequence derives from a female donor with Graves disease.

DNA for the CDR3: TGTGCCAGCAGGACGACAGGGTGGAATCAGCCCCAGCATTTT. It specifies CASRTTGWNQPQHF. The chain recombines TRBV6-1 with TRBJ1-5; 7 bases map to TRBD1. Germline-derived CDR1 and CDR2 are MNHNS and SASEGT. Unmatched junction bases numbered 6, after V lost 6 bases and J lost 4 bases. This CDR3 contains 14 residues.